The TCR beta chain under discussion was sequenced for a study of shared clonotypes between healthy human individuals. V dropped 6 bases and J dropped 0 bases, with 6 bases sitting between them. Germline CDR1 and CDR2: SGHAT and FQDESV (reference sequence). There are 13 residues in the CDR3. Caucasian adults residing in Nashville, Tennessee made up all the donors. Both subsets, CD45RA+ naive and CD45RA-negative memory, were split from the CD4+ cells. Repertoires were generated with immunoSEQ multiplex PCR, while TCRdb's copy carries only in-frame clones and drops some. Found here are around 2.3 million clones, roughly 95% of them singletons; the top ten hold approximately 0.13%.

This clonotype was sampled from a man younger than 30 in good health. The sequencing sample was made of naive CD4+ T cells sorted from blood. Subset reported: CD45RA+ positively selected. The rearrangement uses TRBV11-1 and TRBJ1-3, with D perhaps TRBD1 (5 bases). CDR3 DNA sequence: TGTGCCAGCAGTGGACACTCTGGAAACACCATATATTTT. Encoded protein: CASSGHSGNTIYF.